The 29 T cell receptor beta chains listed next were all sequenced from one sample in a study of blood T cell repertoires in COVID-19. Sequenced by immunoSEQ multiplex PCR; TCRdb stores in-frame clones only, minus some. This sample yields approximately 300,000 clones, of which around 86% are seen a single time; 1% belongs to the top ten. The sample taken for sequencing was peripheral blood. The receptors come from a man between 45 and 60 years old with active or convalescent COVID-19.

The CDR3 loop reads CASSLAPGLASPNTGELFF. CDR3 nucleotide sequence: TGTGCCAGCAGCTTAGCTCCGGGACTAGCGAGCCCGAACACCGGGGAGCTGTTTTTT. The chain is built from TRBV7-3 and TRBJ2-2, with TRBD2 matching 10 bases. This CDR3 contains 19 residues. V trimming: 2 bases; J trimming: 0 bases; junction bases outside the gene matches: 9. Looked up from germline, CDR1 is SGHTA and CDR2 is FQGTGA.

This chain connects TRBV5-6 to TRBJ2-3, with 13 nucleotides matching TRBD2. The germline V gene encodes CDR1 SGHDT and CDR2 YYEEEE. This CDR3 is 16 amino acids long. Unmatched junction bases numbered 4, after V lost 4 bases and J lost 2 bases. The CDR3 nucleotides are TGTGCCAGCAGCCAGACTAGCGGGAGGCTCACAGATACGCAGTATTTT. This gives the protein CASSQTSGRLTDTQYF.

The chain is built from TRBV5-1 and TRBJ2-4, with D possibly matching TRBD1 (6 bases). In germline, CDR1 is SGHRS, CDR2 YFSETQ. The CDR3 extends over 15 amino acids. The V and J ends lost 4 bases and 0 bases respectively, with 11 bases between them. CDR3 residues: CASSPGQLAKNIQYF. The CDR3 nucleotides are TGCGCCAGCAGCCCGGGACAACTAGCCAAAAACATTCAGTACTTC.

This chain uses TRBV30 with TRBJ1-5; perhaps TRBD1 as D (6 bases). V lost 5 bases to trimming and J lost 4 bases, with 18 bases between them. The CDR3 length is 15 residues. Germline assignment: CDR1 GTSNPN and CDR2 SVGIG (reference sequence). As DNA, the CDR3 is TGTGCCTGGGGCACCGGACAGACATTTAATCAGCCCCAGCATTTT. Translated, it gives CAWGTGQTFNQPQHF.

This chain links TRBV6-5 with TRBJ1-1; 9 bases fit TRBD1. The V gene end was trimmed by 5 bases and the J gene end by 1 base; junction bases not matched to a gene: 2. The CDR3 has 14 residues. Germline loops: CDR1 MNHEY, CDR2 SVGAGI. The CDR3 is CASSKGQGNTEAFF. Written as DNA, the CDR3 is TGTGCCAGCAGTAAGGGACAGGGGAACACTGAAGCTTTCTTT.

The V call is TRBV9, the J call TRBJ2-7; D may be TRBD2 (5 bases). The V gene lost 0 bases and the J gene lost 6 bases, with 13 bases spanning the gap. Per germline, CDR1 SGDLS and CDR2 YYNGEE. The CDR3 runs 14 residues. This chain's CDR3 is CASSVVGEGTEQYF. The CDR3 DNA reads as TGTGCCAGCAGCGTAGTGGGTGAGGGAACCGAGCAGTACTTC.

The rearrangement uses TRBV7-2 and TRBJ2-2; 8 nucleotides align to TRBD1. Looked up from germline, CDR1 is SGHTA and CDR2 is FQGNSA. V shed 1 base, J shed 6 bases, and the junction held 4 bases outside the gene matches. This CDR3 has 15 amino acids. The CDR3 sequence: CASSLGTGWPGELFF. The CDR3 DNA is TGTGCCAGCAGCTTAGGGACAGGGTGGCCCGGGGAGCTGTTTTTT.

This chain uses TRBV18 with TRBJ1-2; D call uncertain. Trimming removed 6 bases at V and 7 bases at J, with 9 bases between. Germline assignment: CDR1 KGHSH and CDR2 LQKENI. CDR3 length equals 11 residues. The CDR3, as DNA: TGTGCCAGCTCTGCGAGTGGTGGCTACACCTTC. Encoded protein: CASSASGGYTF.

The chain links TRBV2 to TRBJ2-2; tentative D call: TRBD1 (5 bases). With 6 bases removed from V and 6 bases from J, the gap between germline ends came to 11 bases. The germline V gene has CDR1 SNHLY and CDR2 FYNNEI. CDR3 length: 13 residues. The CDR3 reads CASRRTGAGELFF. The CDR3 bases are TGTGCCAGCAGGAGAACAGGAGCCGGGGAGCTGTTTTTT.

The chain joins TRBV28 to TRBJ2-4; 9 nucleotides line up with TRBD1. The germline V gene encodes CDR1 MDHEN and CDR2 SYDVKM. V shed 5 bases and J 0 bases; nucleotides not matched to a gene: 5. The CDR3 covers 16 residues. As DNA, the CDR3 is TGTGCCAGCAGTCCGGGACAGGGTAGAGCCAAAAACATTCAGTACTTC. It specifies CASSPGQGRAKNIQYF.

The CDR3 nucleotides read TGCGCCAGCAGCGACAGGGGGTTGAGGCAGTTCTTC. Protein: CASSDRGLRQFF. The rearrangement uses TRBV5-1 and TRBJ2-1; TRBD1 matches at 9 bases. Germline CDR1 SGHRS, CDR2 YFSETQ. V gave up 4 bases and J gave up 12 bases; unmatched junction bases: 5. There are 12 residues in the CDR3.

The chain carries TRBV21-1 and TRBJ2-7; the table's D call TRBD2 went unverified against the DNA. TRBV21-1 constitutes a pseudogene. This CDR3 comprises 15 residues. CDR3 sequence (DNA): TGTGCCAGCAGCAAGTTCGGGGTTTTATCCTACGAGCAGTACTTC. This translates into CASSKFGVLSYEQYF.

The V gene is TRBV3-1 (or the pseudogene TRBV3-2), the J gene TRBJ2-3; 10 bases map to TRBD1. The V segment lost 4 bases and the J segment 1 base; nucleotides outside the gene matches: 2. There are 15 residues in the CDR3. Germline values: CDR1 LGHDT, CDR2 YNNKEL (reference sequence). CDR3 region: CASSPGTGGTDTQYF. DNA for the CDR3: TGTGCCAGCAGCCCTGGGACAGGGGGCACAGATACGCAGTATTTT.

This sequence joins TRBV10-1 and TRBJ2-7; TRBD2 aligns across 8 bases. The CDR3 is 16 residues long. V shed 0 bases and J 2 bases; nucleotides not matched to a gene: 6. Germline CDR1 and CDR2: WNHNN and SYGVQD (reference sequence). The CDR3 region has the DNA TGCGCCAGCAGTGAGTCCCAGCGGGGGTTCGCCTACGAGCAGTACTTC. Translated: CASSESQRGFAYEQYF.

The V call is TRBV3-1 (or the pseudogene TRBV3-2), the J call TRBJ1-1; no clear D. The ends were cut back, 0 bases at V and 10 bases at J, with 15 bases in the middle. Germline V gene data show CDR1 as LGHDT and CDR2 as YNNKEL (reference sequence). CDR3 length: 14 residues. The CDR3 nucleotides are TGTGCCAGCAGCCAAGATCTAGGGAGGGTGGCAGCTTTCTTT. This sequence encodes CASSQDLGRVAAFF.

This chain connects TRBV9 to TRBJ2-1, with 8 bases aligning to TRBD2. Germline CDR1 and CDR2: SGDLS and YYNGEE. V lost 2 bases, J lost 0 bases, and 4 bases stayed unmatched. The CDR3 spans 16 residues. This CDR3 is CASSVLAGSSYNEQFF. In nucleotides, the CDR3 is TGTGCCAGCAGCGTGTTAGCGGGAAGCTCCTACAATGAGCAGTTCTTC.

This clone was seen only a few times. The chain carries TRBV5-6 and TRBJ1-1, with 7 bases identical to TRBD1. With V trimmed by 0 bases and J by 0 bases, 5 bases remained unmatched. This CDR3 contains 16 residues. Germline V gene data show CDR1 as SGHDT and CDR2 as YYEEEE. The CDR3 DNA sequence: TGTGCCAGCAGCTTGGTCACAGGGGCCTTGAACACTGAAGCTTTCTTT. Its translation is CASSLVTGALNTEAFF. Based on the CDR3 plus reference TRBV5-6 and TRBJ1-1, the full variable domain is DAGVTQSPTHLIKTRGQQVTLRCSPKSGHDTVSWYQQALGQGPQFIFQYYEEEERQRGNFPDRFSGHQFPNYSSELNVNALLLGDSALYLCASSLVTGALNTEAFFGQGTRLTVV.

The chain recombines TRBV11-2 with TRBJ2-3; D may be TRBD2 (7 bases). The germline V and J ends were trimmed by 4 bases and 5 bases, with 13 bases remaining between them. Germline values: CDR1 SGHAT, CDR2 FQNNGV. The CDR3 consists of 14 residues. In nucleotides, the CDR3 is TGTGCCAGCAGCTGGAGGAGGGGGGGAGATACGCAGTATTTT. Translated, it gives CASSWRRGGDTQYF.

This chain links TRBV7-2 with TRBJ2-1; D gene ambiguous. V was trimmed by 5 bases and J by 0 bases, leaving 14 bases between them. The CDR3 has 16 residues. The germline CDR1 and CDR2 sequences are SGHTA and FQGNSA. The CDR3 reads CASSLQISSSYNEQFF. CDR3 in DNA: TGTGCCAGCAGCCTCCAGATTAGCAGCTCCTACAATGAGCAGTTCTTC.

The chain employs TRBV18 and TRBJ1-5; unclear D gene. The length of the CDR3 is 14 residues. With 2 bases removed from V and 4 bases from J, the gap between germline ends came to 9 bases. Germline-derived CDR1 and CDR2 are KGHSH and LQKENI. CDR3 nucleotides: TGTGCCAGCTCACCAGAGGTTGGAAATCAGCCCCAGCATTTT. Its translation: CASSPEVGNQPQHF.

V is TRBV6-5 and J is TRBJ1-1; TRBD1 might be the D (6 bases). CDR1 is MNHEY, CDR2 SVGAGI, per germline. The CDR3 runs 12 residues. Deletions cut 6 bases from V and 10 bases from J, with 15 bases between. The CDR3 loop is CASRGGGGRAFF. The CDR3 bases are TGTGCCAGCAGAGGAGGGGGGGGGCGAGCTTTCTTT.

V is TRBV27 and J is TRBJ1-1, with 9 bases matching TRBD1. The V segment lost 3 bases and the J segment 6 bases; nucleotides outside the gene matches: 5. Germline CDR1 is MNHEY and CDR2 is SMNVEV (reference sequence). This CDR3 is built from 14 residues. The CDR3 DNA sequence: TGTGCCAGCAGTTTGGACAGGGGTAATGCTGAAGCTTTCTTT. Its protein is CASSLDRGNAEAFF.

This clone occurred a few times. The chain has TRBV29-1 and TRBJ1-1, with 7 bases matching TRBD1. The V segment lost 7 bases and the J segment 9 bases; nucleotides outside the gene matches: 14. This CDR3 has 13 amino acids. Germline CDR1 SQVTM, CDR2 ANQGSEA. The CDR3 here is CSAFRDRESKAFF. CDR3 in DNA: TGCAGCGCTTTCCGTGACAGGGAAAGTAAAGCTTTCTTT.

The V gene is TRBV28, the J gene TRBJ1-2, with D maybe TRBD1 (6 bases). The CDR3 totals 13 residues. Trimming removed 7 bases from V and 1 base from J, with 10 bases in between. Germline V CDR1 and CDR2: MDHEN, SYDVKM. The CDR3, as DNA: TGTGCCAGCACACAGGGAGTTAACTATGGCTACACCTTC. Its translation is CASTQGVNYGYTF.

The chain uses TRBV6-2 or TRBV6-3 and TRBJ1-3; perhaps TRBD1 as D (6 bases). Trimming cost V 0 bases and J 0 bases, with 18 bases left between them. Germline assignment: CDR1 MNHEY and CDR2 SVGEGT. The length of the CDR3 is 19 residues. The CDR3 DNA reads as TGTGCCAGCAGTTACTCCCGATTTCTGACAGGAGCCTCTGGAAACACCATATATTTT. The encoded protein is CASSYSRFLTGASGNTIYF.

J is TRBJ2-7 and V is TRBV2; D is possibly TRBD1 (5 bases). The germline V gene has CDR1 SNHLY and CDR2 FYNNEI. The CDR3 sequence is 16 residues long. V lost 2 bases and J 0 bases, leaving 14 bases between the germline ends. CDR3 DNA sequence: TGTGCCAGCAGTGAAATAGGCAGGGTCGGCTCCTACGAGCAGTACTTC. Protein: CASSEIGRVGSYEQYF.

The chain uses TRBV28 and TRBJ2-7; 7 bases are a match to TRBD2. V shed 1 base and J 0 bases; nucleotides not matched to a gene: 9. Germline V CDR1 and CDR2: MDHEN, SYDVKM. This CDR3 comprises 17 residues. CDR3 nucleotide sequence: TGTGCCAGCAGTTTATTGGGAGGGAGGGCTAGCTCCTACGAGCAGTACTTC. This translates into CASSLLGGRASSYEQYF. The full variable domain, its missing parts supplied by reference TRBV28 and TRBJ2-7, is DVKVTQSSRYLVKRTGEKVFLECVQDMDHENMFWYRQDPGLGLRLIYFSYDVKMKEKGDIPEGYSVSREKKERFSLILESASTNQTSMYLCASSLLGGRASSYEQYFGPGTRLTVT.

This clone showed up just once. The V and J genes are TRBV19 and TRBJ1-2; 9 nucleotides line up with TRBD1. V was clipped by 1 base and J by 4 bases; unmatched bases: 10. The CDR3 spans 17 residues. Germline V lookup: CDR1 LNHDA, CDR2 SQIVND (reference sequence). Written as DNA, the CDR3 is TGTGCCAGTAGTATAGCGTCCGCGGGACAGGGAGCCTATGGCTACACCTTC. It specifies CASSIASAGQGAYGYTF. The full variable domain, with the rest looked up from reference TRBV19 and TRBJ1-2, is DGGITQSPKYLFRKEGQNVTLSCEQNLNHDAMYWYRQDPGQGLRLIYYSQIVNDFQKGDIAEGYSVSREKKESFPLTVTSAQKNPTAFYLCASSIASAGQGAYGYTFGSGTRLTVV.

This clone appeared once. V is TRBV7-2 and J is TRBJ2-7; 7 bases are shared with TRBD2. Germline assignment: CDR1 SGHTA and CDR2 FQGNSA. The V and J ends lost 5 bases and 1 base, in that order; junction bases with no gene match: 5. The CDR3 consists of 14 residues. This CDR3 reads CASSPLGGSYEQYF. In nucleotides, the CDR3 is TGTGCCAGCAGCCCCCTCGGGGGGTCCTACGAGCAGTACTTC.